One sample yielded the 21 T cell receptor beta chains listed below, sequenced in a study of human T cells and chemical hapten exposure. Sequencing started from total RNA isolated from unfractionated whole blood. TCRdb called the 5' RACE reads again in MiXCR, with one record for every CDR3 protein. The table has approximately 150,000 distinct CDR3 sequences, 3.5% to 5% seen once. The receptors here all came from a female donor in good health.

This clonotype occurred many times. V and J are TRBV6-2 or TRBV6-3 and TRBJ2-3; 7 positions match TRBD1. Trimming at V came to 7 bases and at J to 2 bases, leaving 12 bases not matched to a gene. CDR3 size: 16 residues. The germline gives CDR1 MNHEY, CDR2 SVGEGT. The CDR3 DNA is TGTGCCAGCAAAAGCAGGGGGAGCCTTTACACAGATACGCAGTATTTT. Amino acids: CASKSRGSLYTDTQYF.

At least ten counts were recorded for this clonotype. The CDR3 coding sequence is TGTGCCAGCAGGGGGCCTAATGAAAAACTGTTTTTT. Amino acids: CASRGPNEKLFF. The rearrangement links TRBV12-3 or TRBV12-4 to TRBJ1-4; possible D gene TRBD1, 5 bases. The CDR3 totals 12 residues. Trimming pared 6 bases from V and 3 bases from J, leaving 5 bases between.

The chain recombines TRBV6-1 with TRBJ2-1; TRBD1 might be the D (5 bases). In germline, CDR1 is MNHNS, CDR2 SASEGT. V lost 3 bases and J 6 bases, leaving 12 bases between the germline ends. The CDR3 consists of 14 residues. CDR3 protein: CASSDAGPPNEQFF. The CDR3 nucleotides read TGTGCCAGCAGTGACGCAGGGCCCCCCAATGAGCAGTTCTTC.

Ten or more counts support this clonotype. This chain joins TRBV12-3 or TRBV12-4 and TRBJ2-2; D gene uncertain. CDR3 length equals 13 residues. V shed 6 bases and J shed 4 bases, with 9 bases lying between them. The CDR3 DNA reads as TGTGCCAGCAGCCCCGGCAGCACCGGGGAGCTGTTTTTT. This codes for CASSPGSTGELFF.

This clonotype was seen many times. The chain recombines TRBV6-2 or TRBV6-3 with TRBJ2-3, with D hard to call. CDR3 size: 12 residues. Germline V gene data show CDR1 as MNHEY and CDR2 as SVGEGT. Trimming took 0 bases from V and 4 from J, leaving 2 bases between them. CDR3 residues: CASSYSPDTQYF. The CDR3, as DNA: TGTGCCAGCAGTTACTCCCCAGATACGCAGTATTTT.

With respect to this clonotype: Possible read error: a much larger clone is one base away. The V call is TRBV6-6, the J call TRBJ2-5; 7 bases align to TRBD1. This CDR3 has 16 residues. Trimming took 6 bases from V and 3 from J; bases not matched to a gene: 13. Germline V lookup: CDR1 MNHNY, CDR2 SVGAGI (reference sequence). The CDR3: CASRPQGKQGKETQYF. The CDR3 nucleotides read TGTGCCAGCAGACCACAGGGGAAACAGGGGAAAGAGACCCAGTACTTC.

This clonotype was seen at least ten times. This chain uses TRBV24-1 with TRBJ2-6; the D gene could be TRBD1 or TRBD2 (5 bases each). Germline CDR1 reads KGHDR; CDR2 reads SFDVKD. Trimming cost V 3 bases and J 4 bases, with 12 bases left between them. The length of the CDR3 is 16 residues. Here the CDR3 DNA reads TGTGCCACCAGTGATCCCGGGGCGGCCGGGGCCAACGTCCTGACTTTC. Translating gives CATSDPGAAGANVLTF.

The table lists this clonotype with many counts. The chain has TRBV5-8 and TRBJ2-1; weak D call: TRBD1 (7 bases). V shed 0 bases and J shed 4 bases, with 14 bases lying between them. There are 16 residues in the CDR3. Germline V gene lookup returns CDR1 SGHTS and CDR2 YDEGEE. CDR3 protein: CASSLEQGGRYNEQFF. CDR3 coding DNA: TGTGCCAGCAGCTTGGAGCAGGGGGGACGGTACAATGAGCAGTTCTTC.

This clonotype was detected many times. Its ends do not fully match the called genes, so a read error is possible. The chain uses TRBV7-2 and TRBJ1-2, with D hard to call. CDR1 is SGHTA and CDR2 is FQGNSA in the germline V gene. This CDR3 has 12 amino acids. CDR3 residues: CASSSTPYVGFF. As DNA, the CDR3 is TGTGCCAGCAGCTCAACCCCTTATGTGGGTTTCTTC.

This clonotype is deemed medium-sized. The chain recombines TRBV19 with TRBJ2-1, with 9 bases matching TRBD2. The CDR3 is 17 amino acids. V lost 7 bases to trimming and J lost 2 bases; unmatched junction nucleotides: 12. CDR1 LNHDA and CDR2 SQIVND come from the germline V gene (reference sequence). The CDR3 coding sequence is TGTGCCAGTACCCCCAGCTCTAGCGGGGAACCCTACAATGAGCAGTTCTTC. Amino acid sequence: CASTPSSSGEPYNEQFF.

This clonotype was observed at least ten times. This chain links TRBV7-9 with TRBJ1-2; D not resolved. The CDR3 spans 12 residues. The V end was cut by 0 bases, the J end by 7 bases, with 6 bases between. Germline values: CDR1 SEHNR, CDR2 FQNEAQ (reference sequence). CDR3 region: CASSLAVGGYTF. DNA for the CDR3: TGTGCCAGCAGCTTAGCGGTTGGTGGCTACACCTTC.

The sample holds many counts of this clonotype. J is TRBJ2-3 and V is TRBV12-3 or TRBV12-4; the D gene is possibly TRBD2 (6 bases). V was pared by 6 bases and J by 1 base, with 17 bases between. This CDR3 region has 16 residues. The CDR3, as DNA: TGTGCCAGCAGCCTACGACCGGGACTCCGCACAGATACGCAGTATTTT. Residues: CASSLRPGLRTDTQYF.

This clonotype was counted at least ten times. The chain links TRBV20-1 to TRBJ2-7, with D perhaps given as TRBD1 or TRBD2 (5 bases each). This CDR3 comprises 15 residues. Germline V CDR1 and CDR2: DFQATT, SNEGSKA (reference sequence). Trimming took 0 bases from V and 4 from J, leaving 16 bases between them. CDR3 region: CSARDRKGSAYEQYF. CDR3 sequence (DNA): TGCAGTGCTAGAGATCGGAAGGGGAGCGCTTACGAGCAGTACTTC.

A few counts support this clonotype. This chain links TRBV3-1 with TRBJ2-7; TRBD2 matches at 7 bases. This CDR3 has 15 amino acids. The trim removed 4 bases at V and 5 bases at J, leaving 11 bases unmatched. Germline lookup yields CDR1 LGHDT and CDR2 YNNKEL (reference sequence). The CDR3 DNA sequence: TGTGCCAGCAGCCGACGGGGGGAGGGGCTGAACGAGCAGTACTTC. This encodes CASSRRGEGLNEQYF.

This clonotype was observed many times. CDR3 sequence: CASSYRGPYEQYF. The CDR3, as DNA: TGTGCCAGCAGTTACCGGGGTCCCTACGAGCAGTACTTC. The chain carries TRBV6-2 or TRBV6-3 and TRBJ2-7, with a possible D match to TRBD2 (5 bases). The CDR3 totals 13 residues. Germline V gene data show CDR1 as MNHEY and CDR2 as SVGEGT. V lost 2 bases and J lost 2, with 7 bases in between.

This clonotype has just a few counts. The chain employs TRBV7-2 and TRBJ1-1; TRBD1 aligns across 8 bases. J lost 6 bases, V lost 5 bases, and 5 bases had no gene match. CDR1 is SGHTA and CDR2 is FQGNSA in the germline V gene. The CDR3 has 13 residues. The CDR3 region is CASSTQGAAEAFF. The CDR3 nucleotides read TGTGCCAGCAGCACTCAGGGGGCTGCTGAAGCTTTCTTT.

At least ten counts were recorded for this clonotype. The CDR3 sequence is CATSGLWGEQFF. CDR3 DNA sequence: TGTGCCACCAGTGGTCTTTGGGGTGAGCAGTTCTTC. The chain carries TRBV24-1 and TRBJ2-1, with unresolved D. The CDR3 is 12 amino acids. V was cut by 5 bases and J by 9 bases, with 10 bases left in between. Germline assignment: CDR1 KGHDR and CDR2 SFDVKD.

This clonotype was detected many times. The chain couples TRBV7-2 to TRBJ1-6; unclear D gene. The length of the CDR3 is 13 residues. From germline, CDR1 is SGHTA and CDR2 FQGNSA. The ends were cut back, 1 base at V and 8 bases at J, with 6 bases in the middle. CDR3 region: CASSLVTYSPLHF. The CDR3 bases are TGTGCCAGCAGCTTAGTTACCTATTCACCCCTCCACTTT. Supplemented by reference TRBV7-2 and TRBJ1-6, the full variable domain reads GAGVSQSPSNKVTEKGKDVELRCDPISGHTALYWYRQSLGQGLEFLIYFQGNSAPDKSGLPSDRFSAERTGGSVSTLTIQRTQQEDSAVYLCASSLVTYSPLHFGNGTRLTVT.

V and J are TRBV7-9 and TRBJ1-4; weak D call: TRBD1 (5 bases). CDR1 and CDR2 from the germline V gene are SEHNR and FQNEAQ (reference sequence). The CDR3 is made up of 15 amino acids. The V gene lost 4 bases and the J gene lost 8 bases, with 17 bases spanning the gap. The CDR3 is CASSSGEGRREKLFF. CDR3 DNA: TGTGCCAGCAGCTCCGGAGAGGGGAGGAGGGAAAAACTGTTTTTT.

This clonotype was counted at least ten times. V and J are TRBV11-3 and TRBJ2-3, with D hard to call. V lost 5 bases to trimming and J lost 4 bases, with 16 bases between them. Germline V gene data show CDR1 as SGHNT and CDR2 as YENEEA. The CDR3 totals 15 residues. The CDR3 sequence is CASSPRFSSADTQYF. CDR3 DNA: TGTGCCAGCAGCCCAAGGTTTTCGTCCGCAGATACGCAGTATTTT. The whole variable domain, remainder taken from reference TRBV11-3 and TRBJ2-3, is EAGVVQSPRYKIIEKKQPVAFWCNPISGHNTLYWYLQNLGQGPELLIRYENEEAVDDSQLPKDRFSAERLKGVDSTLKIQPAELGDSAVYLCASSPRFSSADTQYFGPGTRLTVL.

This clonotype occurred many times. The chain joins TRBV29-1 to TRBJ1-4; D gene uncertain. Trimming pared 3 bases from V and 8 bases from J, leaving 13 bases between. The CDR3 loop spans 13 amino acids. The germline CDR1 and CDR2 sequences are SQVTM and ANQGSEA. The CDR3 is CSVELGVSEKLFF. The CDR3 region has the DNA TGCAGCGTTGAGCTGGGAGTTTCCGAAAAACTGTTTTTT.